A single sample is the source of the 26 T cell receptor beta chains below, sequenced in a study of blood T cell repertoires in COVID-19. This table comes from immunoSEQ multiplex PCR, and its TCRdb copy is limited to in-frame clones, with some not included. This table has a few hundred thousand clones, 85% to 90% appearing once. The sequenced sample was peripheral blood. These receptors all stem from a man aged 60 to 69 with acute or convalescent COVID-19.

V gene TRBV3-1 (or the pseudogene TRBV3-2) combines with J gene TRBJ1-2, with 7 bases lining up with TRBD1. The CDR3 sequence is 16 residues long. V trimming: 1 base; J trimming: 4 bases; junction bases outside the gene matches: 9. Germline CDR1 is LGHDT and CDR2 is YNNKEL (reference sequence). Here the CDR3 DNA reads TGTGCCAGCAGCCAAGGTATAGGGGGCGGCCTCTATGGCTACACCTTC. It codes for CASSQGIGGGLYGYTF.

The chain employs TRBV5-1 and TRBJ2-7; 11 bases align to TRBD2. This CDR3 is built from 14 residues. With V trimmed by 6 bases and J by 3 bases, 5 bases remained unmatched. Germline values: CDR1 SGHRS, CDR2 YFSETQ. CDR3 amino acids: CASTETSGVYEQYF. Here the CDR3 DNA reads TGCGCCAGCACCGAGACTAGCGGGGTCTACGAGCAGTACTTC.

The CDR3 DNA reads TGTGCCAGTAGCCAAGACAGGGGGCGACAGGCTTTCTTT. Translated, it gives CASSQDRGRQAFF. The chain carries TRBV19 and TRBJ1-1; 10 positions agree with TRBD1. V trimming: 6 bases; J trimming: 11 bases; junction bases outside the gene matches: 9. The CDR3 consists of 13 residues. The germline V gene has CDR1 LNHDA and CDR2 SQIVND (reference sequence).

V is TRBV27 and J is TRBJ1-6; D might be TRBD1 (5 bases). CDR3 length: 16 residues. V lost 5 bases and J 7 bases, leaving 18 bases between the germline ends. Germline V gene data show CDR1 as MNHEY and CDR2 as SMNVEV (reference sequence). CDR3 coding DNA: TGTGCCAGCAGTCAACAGGTGGCCCTACGCAATTCACCCCTCCACTTT. This encodes CASSQQVALRNSPLHF.

This rearrangement joins TRBV19 to TRBJ1-2, with 7 positions matching TRBD1. J gave up 2 bases and V 4 bases, and 7 bases lay outside the gene matches. CDR1 and CDR2 from the germline V gene are LNHDA and SQIVND (reference sequence). The CDR3 contains 15 residues. CDR3 coding DNA: TGTGCCAGTAGTAGGCCTGAGGGGGCCAACTATGGCTACACCTTC. Protein product: CASSRPEGANYGYTF.

The chain couples TRBV18 to TRBJ2-5; 10 bases align to TRBD2. The V gene's germline CDR1 is KGHSH and CDR2 LQKENI. After removal of 2 bases from V and 5 bases from J, the junction contained 8 bases not matched to a gene. The CDR3 extends over 16 amino acids. The CDR3 sequence is CASSPTVAGGTETQYF. The CDR3 coding sequence is TGTGCCAGCTCACCAACGGTAGCGGGGGGCACGGAGACCCAGTACTTC.

The rearrangement links TRBV7-9 to TRBJ2-2, with a weak D call TRBD2 (5 bases). There are 15 residues in the CDR3. Trimming cost V 5 bases and J 6 bases, with 16 bases left between them. CDR1 is SEHNR, CDR2 FQNEAQ, per germline (reference sequence). CDR3 bases: TGTGCCAGCAGCCCACGGGGTTGGCGGGCCGGGGAGCTGTTTTTT. It specifies CASSPRGWRAGELFF.

The chain couples TRBV19 to TRBJ1-1, with D tentatively TRBD1 (5 bases). The germline CDR1 and CDR2 sequences are LNHDA and SQIVND (reference sequence). The length of the CDR3 is 13 residues. Trimming removed 6 bases from V and 2 bases from J, with 10 bases in between. The DNA of the CDR3 is TGTGCCAGTAGCAACCAGGGAAACACTGAAGCTTTCTTT. Its protein is CASSNQGNTEAFF.

This clone appeared a single time. The V and J genes are TRBV6-2 or TRBV6-3 and TRBJ2-7; D is undetermined. The CDR3 is 14 amino acids. CDR1 is MNHEY, CDR2 SVGEGT, per germline. The ends were cut back, 2 bases at V and 0 bases at J, with 8 bases in the middle. The CDR3, as DNA: TGTGCCAGCAGTTACCCATCGAGCTCCTACGAGCAGTACTTC. Translated: CASSYPSSSYEQYF.

The chain links TRBV4-1 to TRBJ2-3; possible D gene TRBD2, 6 bases. Trimming cost V 8 bases and J 3 bases, with 21 bases left between them. CDR1 and CDR2 from the germline V gene are MGHRA and YSYEKL. The CDR3 length is 16 residues. CDR3 sequence (DNA): TGCGCCAGCTGCTACATCCCCGGCGGGGCGACAGATACGCAGTATTTT. Amino acid sequence: CASCYIPGGATDTQYF.

This chain links TRBV15 with TRBJ2-2, with D possibly matching TRBD1 (6 bases). Germline V CDR1 and CDR2: LNHNV, YYDKDF (reference sequence). The V gene lost 0 bases and the J gene lost 4 bases, with 9 bases spanning the gap. The CDR3 is 15 amino acids. The CDR3 loop is CATSRDRGRTGELFF. CDR3 DNA: TGTGCCACCAGCAGAGACAGGGGCCGCACCGGGGAGCTGTTTTTT.

The CDR3 is CASSYSGGARDEQFF. CDR3 DNA: TGTGCCAGCAGTTACTCGGGGGGGGCCAGGGATGAGCAGTTCTTC. The chain joins TRBV6-6 to TRBJ2-1, with a tentative D call TRBD2 (7 bases). This CDR3 region has 15 residues. Germline V lookup: CDR1 MNHNY, CDR2 SVGAGI (reference sequence). With 0 bases removed from V and 8 bases from J, the gap between germline ends came to 14 bases.

The V and J genes are TRBV6-1 and TRBJ1-3; D might be TRBD1 (5 bases). The CDR3 has 14 residues. V lost 1 base to trimming and J lost 1 base, with 5 bases between them. Germline CDR1 reads MNHNS; CDR2 reads SASEGT. CDR3 sequence reads: CASSEGQSGNTIYF. The DNA of the CDR3 is TGTGCCAGCAGTGAAGGACAGTCTGGAAACACCATATATTTT.

This clone was seen only a few times. The chain carries TRBV28 and TRBJ2-3, with D possibly TRBD1 on 6 matching bases. The germline gives CDR1 MDHEN, CDR2 SYDVKM. The ends were cut back, 3 bases at V and 5 bases at J, with 9 bases in the middle. The length of the CDR3 is 13 residues. The CDR3 sequence: CASSFEGEDTQYF. The CDR3 nucleotides are TGTGCCAGCAGTTTTGAGGGGGAAGATACGCAGTATTTT. Using reference TRBV28 and TRBJ2-3 for the parts outside the CDR3, the full variable domain is DVKVTQSSRYLVKRTGEKVFLECVQDMDHENMFWYRQDPGLGLRLIYFSYDVKMKEKGDIPEGYSVSREKKERFSLILESASTNQTSMYLCASSFEGEDTQYFGPGTRLTVL.

The rearrangement links TRBV4-2 to TRBJ2-3; weak D call: TRBD1 (5 bases). V dropped 1 base and J dropped 4 bases, with 18 bases sitting between them. The CDR3 runs 17 residues. Germline V gene sequence: CDR1 LGHNA, CDR2 YNFKEQ. CDR3 sequence reads: CASSQVEGRVDPDTQYF. DNA for the CDR3: TGTGCCAGCAGCCAAGTTGAAGGCAGGGTGGACCCAGATACGCAGTATTTT.

This chain joins TRBV29-1 and TRBJ2-2, with D tentatively TRBD2 (6 bases). The V end lost 7 bases, the J end lost 4 bases, and 7 bases lay between the germline ends. Germline CDR1 is SQVTM and CDR2 is ANQGSEA. This CDR3 contains 11 residues. DNA of the CDR3: TGCAGCGGGAGGGGCACCGGGGAGCTGTTTTTT. Its protein is CSGRGTGELFF.

The chain employs TRBV3-1 (or the pseudogene TRBV3-2) and TRBJ1-5; D might be TRBD1 (6 bases). Germline V gene sequence: CDR1 LGHDT, CDR2 YNNKEL (reference sequence). Trimming removed 10 bases at V and 8 bases at J, with 9 bases between. This CDR3 region has 10 residues. CDR3 bases: TGTGCCATCCAGGGGAAGCCCCAGCATTTT. Its protein is CAIQGKPQHF.

DNA of the CDR3: TGTGCCAGCAGTATCGGGACAGGGCGGGATACGCAGTATTTT. It specifies CASSIGTGRDTQYF. The chain couples TRBV6-5 to TRBJ2-3; 9 bases map to TRBD1. Looked up from germline, CDR1 is MNHEY and CDR2 is SVGAGI. This CDR3 spans 14 amino acids. Losses at the gene ends were 5 bases for V and 6 bases for J; bases not matched to a gene: 6.

The chain couples TRBV15 to TRBJ2-7, with TRBD1 identical over 11 bases. Trimming removed 5 bases from V and 0 bases from J; junction bases left unmatched: 12. The CDR3 is 18 amino acids. Germline CDR1 is LNHNV and CDR2 is YYDKDF (reference sequence). CDR3 nucleotides: TGTGCCACCAGCCGCGGACAGGGGGCCTCCCGGGGCTCCTACGAGCAGTACTTC. It encodes CATSRGQGASRGSYEQYF.

The gene calls are TRBV6-4 and TRBJ1-2; 8 positions agree with TRBD1. This CDR3 has 15 residues. V dropped 6 bases and J dropped 4; count of bases not matched to a gene: 10. The germline gives CDR1 MRHNA, CDR2 SNTAGT. DNA for the CDR3: TGTGCCAGCAGGGCCGGACAGGGAGGACTCTATGGCTACACCTTC. This translates into CASRAGQGGLYGYTF.

V usage is TRBV21-1 and J usage is TRBJ2-7; the table's TRBD2 call for D was not verified on the DNA. TRBV21-1 has pseudogene status. The CDR3 is 16 residues long. The DNA for the CDR3 is TGTGCCAGCAGCAATTGTAGGGGAGGGGGGACCTACGAGCAGTACTTC. It encodes CASSNCRGGGTYEQYF.

J is TRBJ1-4 and V is TRBV7-6; no clear D. The CDR3 extends over 16 amino acids. The V end was cut by 1 base, the J end by 0 bases, with 9 bases between. Germline-derived CDR1 and CDR2 are SGHVS and FNYEAQ. The CDR3 here is CASSLVPGATNEKLFF. The CDR3 nucleotides read TGTGCCAGCAGCTTAGTTCCGGGAGCAACTAATGAAAAACTGTTTTTT.

This rearrangement joins TRBV27 to TRBJ2-1, with D possibly matching TRBD2 (6 bases). CDR3 length: 13 residues. V was cut by 8 bases and J by 0 bases, with 8 bases left in between. Germline V gene data show CDR1 as MNHEY and CDR2 as SMNVEV (reference sequence). The CDR3 nucleotides are TGTGCCAGCGGGGGGACCTCCTACAATGAGCAGTTCTTC. Its protein product is CASGGTSYNEQFF.

The J gene is TRBJ2-7, the V gene TRBV18; TRBD1 matches at 8 bases. The CDR3 consists of 16 residues. Trimming at V came to 3 bases and at J to 3 bases, leaving 10 bases not matched to a gene. CDR1 is KGHSH, CDR2 LQKENI, per germline. The CDR3 nucleotides are TGTGCCAGCTCACCCCAGACAGGGGCCGGCTTCTACGAGCAGTACTTC. Translated: CASSPQTGAGFYEQYF.

V and J are TRBV5-1 and TRBJ2-3; TRBD2 agrees at 16 bases. V was pared by 4 bases and J by 2 bases, with 10 bases of the junction left unmatched. The CDR3 has 19 amino acids. Germline CDR1 is SGHRS and CDR2 is YFSETQ. CDR3 in DNA: TGCGCCAGCAGCCGTCTCGGGACTAGCGGGGGGGGCCACACAGATACGCAGTATTTT. Translating it yields CASSRLGTSGGGHTDTQYF. Full variable domain (outside the CDR3, taken from reference TRBV5-1 and TRBJ2-3): KAGVTQTPRYLIKTRGQQVTLSCSPISGHRSVSWYQQTPGQGLQFLFEYFSETQRNKGNFPGRFSGRQFSNSRSEMNVSTLELGDSALYLCASSRLGTSGGGHTDTQYFGPGTRLTVL.

V usage is TRBV25-1 and J usage is TRBJ1-1; perhaps TRBD1 as D (6 bases). The germline gives CDR1 MGHDK, CDR2 SYGVNS. The CDR3 spans 13 residues. The germline V and J ends were trimmed by 5 bases and 1 base, with 8 bases remaining between them. CDR3 DNA: TGTGCCAGCAGTTGGGGGCAGAACACTGAAGCTTTCTTT. It codes for CASSWGQNTEAFF. Full variable domain (outside the CDR3, taken from reference TRBV25-1 and TRBJ1-1): EADIYQTPRYLVIGTGKKITLECSQTMGHDKMYWYQQDPGMELHLIHYSYGVNSTEKGDLSSESTVSRIRTEHFPLTLESARPSHTSQYLCASSWGQNTEAFFGQGTRLTVV.